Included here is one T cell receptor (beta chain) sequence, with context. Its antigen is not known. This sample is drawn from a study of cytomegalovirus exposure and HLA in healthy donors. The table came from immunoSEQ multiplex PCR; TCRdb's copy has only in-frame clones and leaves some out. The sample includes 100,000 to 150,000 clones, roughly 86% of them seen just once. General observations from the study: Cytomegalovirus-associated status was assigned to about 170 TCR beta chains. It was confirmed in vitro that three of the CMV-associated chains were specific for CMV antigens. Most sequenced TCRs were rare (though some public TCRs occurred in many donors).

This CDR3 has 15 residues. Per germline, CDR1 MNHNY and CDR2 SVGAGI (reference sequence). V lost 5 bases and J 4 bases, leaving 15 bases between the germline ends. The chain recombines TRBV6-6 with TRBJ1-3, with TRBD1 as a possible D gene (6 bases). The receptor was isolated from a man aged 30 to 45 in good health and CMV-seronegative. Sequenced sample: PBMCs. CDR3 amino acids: CASSPDRYSGNTIYF. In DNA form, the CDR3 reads TGTGCCAGCAGTCCAGACAGGTATTCCGGAAACACCATATATTTT.